These T cell receptor beta chains were read from a single sample in a study of identical twins. TCRdb re-called the 5' RACE reads through MiXCR, storing one row per CDR3 protein. The data hold about 280,000 distinct CDR3 sequences, with 6.5% to 9.5% observed a single time. A further study also used this sample, focusing on yellow fever vaccine responses in identical twins.

Material for sequencing was memory (CD45RO+) T cells sorted from blood. The receptors were sampled from a woman aged 18-30 years in good health. CDR3s include the opening cysteine and the closing phenylalanine or tryptophan. A D gene is named only where the DNA matches it firmly. Only some rows state a clone size, as once, few, many or a class for expanded clones.

TRBV28	TRBJ1-1	TRBD1	few	TGTGCCAGCAGTTTCCCAGACAGGGGCACTGAAGCTTTCTTT	CASSFPDRGTEAFF
TRBV6-5	TRBJ1-2	.	many	TGTGCCAGCAGTTACTCTGACTCCCGATATGGCTACACCTTC	CASSYSDSRYGYTF
TRBV20-1	TRBJ1-2	.	few	TGCAGTGCTAGAGTAACAGGGATATGGTATGGCTACACCTTC	CSARVTGIWYGYTF
TRBV15	TRBJ2-6	.	few	TGTGCCACCAGCAGGACTGCCCTCTCTGGGGCCAACGTCCTGACTTTC	CATSRTALSGANVLTF
TRBV12-3/TRBV12-4	TRBJ1-3	.	.	TGTGCCAGCCACGACAGAGGAAACACCATATATTTT	CASHDRGNTIYF
TRBV20-1	TRBJ2-5	TRBD1	.	TGCAGTGTTACGGGACAGGGGATCGCGACCCAGTACTTC	CSVTGQGIATQYF
TRBV20-1	TRBJ2-5	.	few	TGCAGTGCTAGAGATCCCACTAGCGCCTACTTCCTAGGACAGGAGACCCAGTACTTC	CSARDPTSAYFLGQETQYF
TRBV3-1	TRBJ1-1	.	.	TGTGCCAGCAGCCAAGTACAGGGCCACACTGAAGCTTTCTTT	CASSQVQGHTEAFF
TRBV3-1	TRBJ2-6	.	many	TGTGCCAGCAACCGATTGGGGGCCAACGTCCTGACTTTC	CASNRLGANVLTF
TRBV4-1	TRBJ2-5	TRBD2	once	TGCGCCAGCAGCCAAGAGGTCTTTCTAGCGGGGGGCGGGGAGACCCAGTACTTC	CASSQEVFLAGGGETQYF
TRBV20-1	TRBJ1-6	.	few	TGCAGTGCCCCAGAGCAACCCCGTAATTCACCCCTCCACTTT	CSAPEQPRNSPLHF
TRBV9	TRBJ2-1	TRBD1	few	TGTGCCAGCAGCCCAACGGCCGGGACAGGGGGCTACAATGAGCAGTTCTTC	CASSPTAGTGGYNEQFF
TRBV2	TRBJ2-3	TRBD2	.	TGTGCCAGCAGTATACTAGCGGGAGATACGCAGTATTTT	CASSILAGDTQYF
TRBV7-9	TRBJ2-5	.	.	TGTGCCAGCAGCTTAACAGCGGGAGAGACCCAGTACTTC	CASSLTAGETQYF
TRBV12-3/TRBV12-4	TRBJ2-7	TRBD2	.	TGTGCCAGCAGCCTAGCGGGAGGGCCCTACGAGCAGTACTTC	CASSLAGGPYEQYF
TRBV5-1	TRBJ2-7	TRBD2	many	TGCGCCAGCAGCACGTGGACTAGCGGGAGGGCCGGTAGGTCCGAGCAGTACTTC	CASSTWTSGRAGRSEQYF
TRBV19	TRBJ2-1	.	many	TGTGCCAGTAGTATAGCGGGCAGGGAGGTTTGGGAGGCCAAAATTAATGAGCAGTTCTTC	CASSIAGREVWEAKINEQFF
TRBV18	TRBJ2-1	TRBD2	few	TGTGCCAGCTCACCCGGCCTAGCGGGAGCGTCGGAGCAGTCCTTC	CASSPGLAGASEQSF
TRBV2	TRBJ2-7	TRBD1	few	TGTGCCAGCAGTGTGGTGGGTGTAGGGGGCGGCCCCTACGAGCAGTACTTC	CASSVVGVGGGPYEQYF
TRBV7-2	TRBJ2-1	.	many	TGTGCCAGCAACCAACCACGGAGCTCCTACAATGAGCAGTTCTTC	CASNQPRSSYNEQFF
TRBV20-1	TRBJ1-1	.	many	TGCAGTGCTAGAGAGGGAGGGCTCACTGAAGCTTTCTTT	CSAREGGLTEAFF
TRBV6-1	TRBJ1-1	.	few	TGTGCCAGCACCCCCGGGAAAAATTCCGGAGCTTTCTTT	CASTPGKNSGAFF
TRBV14	TRBJ2-1	TRBD2	few	TGTGCCAGCTCCCCCCAACGGGGCGGGAGGTGGTTGAATGAGCAGTTCTTC	CASSPQRGGRWLNEQFF
TRBV9	TRBJ2-2	.	many	TGTGCCAGCAGCGTATTGGGCGGGGACACCGGGGAGCTGTTTTTT	CASSVLGGDTGELFF
TRBV21-1	TRBJ2-5	.	.	TGTGCCAGCAGCAATGGAGGACAGGGGGAACAAGAGACCCAGTACTTC	CASSNGGQGEQETQYF
TRBV6-2/TRBV6-3	TRBJ1-3	.	few	TGTGCCAGCAGTTACTCCCCGGGACACCCAAGTCCGAAGACCGGAAACACCATATATTTT	CASSYSPGHPSPKTGNTIYF
TRBV15	TRBJ2-5	.	.	TGTGCCACCAGCCTAGAGGGAGGGACAGTACAAGAGACCCAGTACTTC	CATSLEGGTVQETQYF
TRBV29-1	TRBJ2-4	.	once	TGCGTTGGATTCGGGATGACCAAAAACATTCAGTACTTC	CVGFGMTKNIQYF
TRBV5-5	TRBJ1-2	.	.	TGTGCCAGCAGCACGGAATCCAACTATGGCTACACCTTC	CASSTESNYGYTF
TRBV6-1	TRBJ2-7	.	.	TGTGCCAGCCGGACCGGGTCGGGTGGCTACGAGCAGTACTTC	CASRTGSGGYEQYF
TRBV6-1	TRBJ2-3	.	few	TGTGCCAGCAGTGTAATCCCGAGAGATACGCAGTATTTT	CASSVIPRDTQYF
TRBV6-1	TRBJ1-2	TRBD1	.	TGTGCCAGCAGTATTAGGCGCGGGACAGCGAACTATGGCTACACCTTC	CASSIRRGTANYGYTF
TRBV7-9	TRBJ2-2	TRBD1	many	TGTGCCAGCAGCCAGGGGGAGATCAGCGGGGAGCTGTTTTTT	CASSQGEISGELFF
TRBV21-1	TRBJ2-5	.	.	TGTGCCAGCAGCAAAGGAGGGGGGAACGGAGTACAAGAGACCCAGTACTTC	CASSKGGGNGVQETQYF
TRBV5-1	TRBJ1-1	.	.	TGCGCCAGCAGCTTGGGGAAGGGGGCTGAAGCTTTCTTT	CASSLGKGAEAFF
TRBV24-1	TRBJ2-3	TRBD1	few	TGTGCCACCGGGGACAGGGGGAGAACAGATACGCAGTATTTT	CATGDRGRTDTQYF
TRBV12-5	TRBJ1-2	.	.	TGTGCTAGTGGTTTGGTAGAGGGAAAGAGGCTGGAGGGCTACACCTTC	CASGLVEGKRLEGYTF
TRBV27	TRBJ2-3	TRBD2	.	TGTGCCAGCAGTGGGGGTAGCGGGGGGTACACGCAGTATTTT	CASSGGSGGYTQYF
TRBV5-1	TRBJ2-1	TRBD2	.	TGCGCCAGCAGCTATGGACTAGCGGGAGGACTAAACCAGCGCCGAAATGAGCAGTTCTTC	CASSYGLAGGLNQRRNEQFF
TRBV7-9	TRBJ2-5	.	.	TGTGCCAGCAGCTTAGCCGACAGGGAGACCCAGTACTTC	CASSLADRETQYF
TRBV5-1	TRBJ2-5	TRBD2	.	TGCGCCAGCAGCTCTGGGACTAGCAAAGAGACCCAGTACTTC	CASSSGTSKETQYF
TRBV5-1	TRBJ1-6	TRBD1	many	TGCGCCAGCAGCTTGGATGGACAGGGTAATTCACCCCTCCACTTT	CASSLDGQGNSPLHF
TRBV6-5	TRBJ1-2	TRBD1	.	TGTGCCAGCAGTTACGACAGGGTAGGCAACTATGGCTACACCTTC	CASSYDRVGNYGYTF
TRBV28	TRBJ1-1	TRBD1	many	TGTGCCAGCAAGACAGGGGGCACTGAAGCTTTCTTT	CASKTGGTEAFF
TRBV6-5	TRBJ2-1	.	.	TGTGCCAGAAGTTACGGGCGGGATGGGCTTTACAATGAGCAGTTCTTC	CARSYGRDGLYNEQFF
TRBV12-3/TRBV12-4	TRBJ2-1	.	many	TGTGCCAGCAGTTCCCTCGGGGGAGTTCGGAATGAGCAGTTCTTC	CASSSLGGVRNEQFF
TRBV7-2	TRBJ1-2	.	many	TGTGCCAGCAGCTCTTTAAAGGGGCGCGGCACCTTC	CASSSLKGRGTF
TRBV3-1	TRBJ2-1	TRBD2	.	TGTGCCAGCAGCCAAAGGCGACTAGCGGGGGAAGACGAGCAGTTCTTC	CASSQRRLAGEDEQFF
TRBV10-3	TRBJ2-2	.	few	TGTGCCATAGGACATTCGAACACCGGGGAGCTGTTTTTT	CAIGHSNTGELFF
TRBV10-3	TRBJ2-1	TRBD2	many	TGTGCCATCAGTGAGTCGGGGGGGAGAAGCTACAATGAGCAGTTCTTC	CAISESGGRSYNEQFF
TRBV2	TRBJ1-3	.	.	TGTGCCAGCAGTGAAATAGTAAACACCATATATTTT	CASSEIVNTIYF
TRBV3-1	TRBJ2-7	.	few	TGTGCCAGCAGCCTAGTCGGGACCCCAGTCGACGAGCAGTACTTC	CASSLVGTPVDEQYF
TRBV10-3	TRBJ2-1	.	many	TGTGCCATCAGTCTTGGGACGAGCAATGAGCAGTTCTTC	CAISLGTSNEQFF
TRBV6-2/TRBV6-3	TRBJ1-2	TRBD1	.	TGTGCCAGCAGTTCCGGGACAGGGTTTCTTCACCAGTATGGCTACACCTTC	CASSSGTGFLHQYGYTF